These 21 T cell receptor beta chains share one sample of origin, sequenced in a study of beta chain features in type 1 diabetes. Study-level results: Patients with Type 1 diabetes showed moderately but significantly shorter TCRB CDR3s in all four CD4+ subsets.

For these receptors, no antigen is known. Sequenced material consisted of expressed TCRB transcripts (all of the isolated RNA was reverse transcribed). Data came from immunoSEQ multiplex PCR; TCRdb stores just in-frame clones and leaves some out. Here the sample spans some 640,000 clones, roughly an eighth being singletons. The sample taken for sequencing was naive CD4+ T cells from blood. The receptors here all came from a young man with type 1 diabetes.

V and J are TRBV7-2 and TRBJ2-1, with 7 bases aligning to TRBD2. Germline values: CDR1 SGHTA, CDR2 FQGNSA. The CDR3 covers 16 residues. Trimming removed 6 bases from V and 8 bases from J; junction bases left unmatched: 16. The CDR3 spells CASSPRGRERGYEQFF. In DNA form, the CDR3 reads TGTGCCAGCAGTCCCCGAGGGCGGGAGCGGGGCTATGAGCAGTTCTTC.

This clone has only a few counts. This rearrangement joins TRBV15 to TRBJ2-7, with 8 positions matching TRBD1. CDR1 LNHNV and CDR2 YYDKDF come from the germline V gene (reference sequence). This CDR3 is built from 15 residues. The V segment lost 5 bases and the J segment 1 base; nucleotides outside the gene matches: 7. This chain's CDR3 is CATSRGQGLSYEQYF. The CDR3 coding sequence is TGTGCCACCAGCCGTGGACAGGGCTTATCCTACGAGCAGTACTTC.

The gene calls are TRBV9 and TRBJ1-2; tentative D call: TRBD1 (5 bases). CDR1 and CDR2 (germline): SGDLS, YYNGEE. The CDR3 covers 13 residues. The V end lost 4 bases, the J end lost 10 bases, and 17 bases lay between the germline ends. The CDR3 is CASSPGGRDFYTF. DNA for the CDR3: TGTGCCAGCAGCCCAGGTGGGAGGGACTTCTACACCTTC.

Only a few counts were recorded for this clone. V gene TRBV29-1 combines with J gene TRBJ1-2; D is perhaps TRBD1 (5 bases). Germline V lookup: CDR1 SQVTM, CDR2 ANQGSEA. Trimming took off 4 bases at V and 4 bases at J, with 10 bases between the two ends. The CDR3 is made up of 12 amino acids. For the CDR3, the DNA is TGCAGCGTTGGGGGACGGATCTATGGCTACACCTTC. Its translation is CSVGGRIYGYTF.

This chain uses TRBV4-2 with TRBJ1-2; D unresolved. With 1 base removed from V and 7 bases from J, the gap between germline ends came to 16 bases. Per germline, CDR1 LGHNA and CDR2 YNFKEQ. The CDR3 contains 15 residues. In DNA form, the CDR3 reads TGTGCCAGCAGCCAAGGAACGGAATCGGTCCGTGGCTACACCTTC. Protein: CASSQGTESVRGYTF.

This clone was seen only a few times. V gene TRBV18 combines with J gene TRBJ2-6; D unclear. There are 16 residues in the CDR3. Trimming stripped 3 bases from V and 0 bases from J, with 9 bases between. Germline V CDR1 and CDR2: KGHSH, LQKENI. CDR3 sequence reads: CASSPNGPSGANVLTF. CDR3 sequence (DNA): TGTGCCAGCTCACCTAACGGTCCCTCTGGGGCCAACGTCCTGACTTTC. The full variable domain, with the rest looked up from reference TRBV18 and TRBJ2-6, is NAGVMQNPRHLVRRRGQEARLRCSPMKGHSHVYWYRQLPEEGLKFMVYLQKENIIDESGMPKERFSAEFPKEGPSILRIQQVVRGDSAAYFCASSPNGPSGANVLTFGAGSRLTVL.

This clone was seen more than once but under ten times. The chain's CDR3 is CASSQWGAKDEKLFF. CDR3 DNA sequence: TGCGCCAGCAGCCAGTGGGGGGCTAAGGATGAAAAACTGTTTTTT. The V and J genes are TRBV4-1 and TRBJ1-4; D possibly corresponds to TRBD1 (6 bases). V lost 3 bases and J lost 6, with 14 bases in between. The length of the CDR3 is 15 residues. In germline, CDR1 is MGHRA, CDR2 YSYEKL.

Only a few counts were recorded for this clone. This sequence joins TRBV10-3 and TRBJ2-2, with 9 bases identical to TRBD1. Germline V gene data show CDR1 as ENHRY and CDR2 as SYGVKD. The length of the CDR3 is 14 residues. The J segment lost 4 bases and the V segment lost 6 bases, leaving 3 bases of the junction unmatched. CDR3 coding DNA: TGTGCCATCAGACAGGGGGCGACCACCGGGGAGCTGTTTTTT. This codes for CAIRQGATTGELFF.

This sequence joins TRBV7-2 and TRBJ1-2, with 8 positions matching TRBD1. Unmatched junction bases numbered 6, after V lost 5 bases and J lost 1 base. This CDR3 contains 15 residues. The V gene's germline CDR1 is SGHTA and CDR2 FQGNSA. In nucleotides, the CDR3 is TGTGCCAGCAGCCGGGGACAGGCGATTAACTATGGCTACACCTTC. Translating it yields CASSRGQAINYGYTF.

This chain links TRBV4-3 with TRBJ2-3; 9 bases match TRBD2. This CDR3 contains 18 residues. CDR1 and CDR2 (germline): LGHNA, YSLEER. Losses at the gene ends were 0 bases for V and 0 bases for J; bases not matched to a gene: 7. As DNA, the CDR3 is TGCGCCAGCAGCCAAGAATGGGCTAGCGGGGACAGCACAGATACGCAGTATTTT. Amino acids: CASSQEWASGDSTDTQYF.

This clone has only a few counts. V and J are TRBV6-5 and TRBJ2-2, with D hard to call. The CDR3 consists of 13 residues. Per the germline V gene, CDR1 is MNHEY and CDR2 is SVGAGI. V lost 6 bases to trimming and J lost 7 bases, with 12 bases between them. CDR3 bases: TGTGCCAGCAGATTAGGAATAGTCGGGGAGCTGTTTTTT. Translated, it gives CASRLGIVGELFF.

This clone was seen a few times. J is TRBJ1-2 and V is TRBV7-2, with a weak D call TRBD1 (6 bases). CDR1 SGHTA and CDR2 FQGNSA come from the germline V gene. CDR3 size: 14 residues. The V end lost 3 bases, the J end lost 4 bases, and 12 bases lay between the germline ends. The CDR3 sequence: CASSFGQSRYGYTF. The CDR3 nucleotides read TGTGCCAGCAGCTTTGGACAGTCTCGCTATGGCTACACCTTC. Together with reference TRBV7-2 and TRBJ1-2, the CDR3 gives the full variable domain: GAGVSQSPSNKVTEKGKDVELRCDPISGHTALYWYRQSLGQGLEFLIYFQGNSAPDKSGLPSDRFSAERTGGSVSTLTIQRTQQEDSAVYLCASSFGQSRYGYTFGSGTRLTVV.

This clone was counted a few times. This chain joins TRBV18 and TRBJ1-3; tentative D call: TRBD1 (6 bases). Germline V gene data show CDR1 as KGHSH and CDR2 as LQKENI. The CDR3 contains 16 residues. V shed 1 base and J shed 0 bases, with 10 bases lying between them. CDR3 coding DNA: TGTGCCAGCTCACCACAACGGGACACCTCTGGAAACACCATATATTTT. Residues: CASSPQRDTSGNTIYF.

The CDR3 region has the DNA TGCGCCAGCAGCTTGTCTCGCCTGAACACTGAAGCTTTCTTT. This gives the protein CASSLSRLNTEAFF. V and J are TRBV5-1 and TRBJ1-1; D is uncertain. Germline-derived CDR1 and CDR2 are SGHRS and YFSETQ. Trimming cost V 1 base and J 0 bases, with 7 bases left between them. The CDR3 has 14 amino acids. The full variable domain, rest sourced from reference TRBV5-1 and TRBJ1-1, is KAGVTQTPRYLIKTRGQQVTLSCSPISGHRSVSWYQQTPGQGLQFLFEYFSETQRNKGNFPGRFSGRQFSNSRSEMNVSTLELGDSALYLCASSLSRLNTEAFFGQGTRLTVV.

This clone was observed a few times. J is TRBJ2-1 and V is TRBV5-1; 15 positions agree with TRBD2. Trimming removed 4 bases from V and 2 bases from J; junction bases left unmatched: 7. CDR3 length: 18 amino acids. Looked up from germline, CDR1 is SGHRS and CDR2 is YFSETQ. CDR3 loop: CASSPGLAGGTTYNEQFF. CDR3 nucleotide sequence: TGCGCCAGCAGCCCGGGACTAGCGGGAGGTACCACCTACAATGAGCAGTTCTTC.

This clone was seen a few times. The chain couples TRBV28 to TRBJ2-2; D possibly uses TRBD1 or TRBD2 (6 bases each). Germline V gene sequence: CDR1 MDHEN, CDR2 SYDVKM. CDR3 size: 16 residues. Between the trimmed V and J ends, which lost 7 bases and 6 bases, there was a span of 21 bases. The CDR3 DNA follows: TGTGCCAGCACCGAGGGGGGTCTAGATGGCCCCGGGGAGCTGTTTTTT. Amino acid sequence: CASTEGGLDGPGELFF.

This clone was detected only a few times. The V gene is TRBV10-3, the J gene TRBJ2-5, with D perhaps being TRBD1 or TRBD2 (6 bases each). The CDR3 contains 13 residues. Trimming pared 7 bases from V and 3 bases from J, leaving 12 bases between. Germline V lookup: CDR1 ENHRY, CDR2 SYGVKD. CDR3 in DNA: TGTGCCATCACGCCGGGGGCCGAAGAGACCCAGTACTTC. This gives the protein CAITPGAEETQYF.

This clone was counted between two and nine times. The chain couples TRBV2 to TRBJ2-6; D call uncertain. This CDR3 region has 14 residues. Germline CDR1 SNHLY, CDR2 FYNNEI. Trimming left V 6 bases short and J 2 bases short, with 8 bases between. DNA for the CDR3: TGTGCCAGCAGCCCGCTCCCTGGGGCCAACGTCCTGACTTTC. It specifies CASSPLPGANVLTF.

The chain is built from TRBV30 and TRBJ2-7; no clear D gene. CDR1 is GTSNPN and CDR2 is SVGIG in the germline V gene (reference sequence). V was trimmed by 1 base and J by 1 base, leaving 8 bases between them. The length of the CDR3 is 13 residues. CDR3 DNA: TGTGCCTGGAGTGAAGGACGATCCTACGAGCAGTACTTC. The encoded protein is CAWSEGRSYEQYF.

The CDR3 DNA reads as TGTGCCATCGCGGGACAGGAGGAAGAGACCCAGTACTTC. It codes for CAIAGQEEETQYF. The chain recombines TRBV10-3 with TRBJ2-5; 8 positions match TRBD1. V shed 8 bases, J shed 3 bases, and the junction held 5 bases outside the gene matches. Germline CDR1 is ENHRY and CDR2 is SYGVKD. The CDR3 runs 13 residues.

This clone was counted between two and nine times. The chain carries TRBV18 and TRBJ1-5; D unresolved. Germline V gives CDR1 KGHSH, CDR2 LQKENI. The CDR3 runs 13 residues. V lost 3 bases and J 7 bases, leaving 10 bases between the germline ends. In nucleotides, the CDR3 is TGTGCCAGCTCACCCGATGTGATGCAGCCCCAGCATTTT. Translation: CASSPDVMQPQHF.